This T cell receptor beta chain was found in a study of shared clonotypes between healthy human individuals. Background on the study: Aged between 18 and 49, the donors were a couple of women and a few men.

It was across several immunoSEQ plates that each subset's genomic DNA was evenly split. In replicate PCRs of unsorted PBMC, about 300 ng DNA, roughly 30,000 T cell genomes, was used. Original data processing: Filtering differed because ImmunoSEQ produced junction-only sequences that carried no quality scores. Only in-frame clones appear in the TCRdb table, and some are missing; sequencing was by immunoSEQ multiplex PCR. V, J and clone size reflect that table, while D and trimming were determined from the DNA. The table records fewer than 600,000 clones, 70% to 80% of them present only once. Germline CDR1 is SEHNR and CDR2 is FQNEAQ (reference sequence). V was pared by 7 bases and J by 4 bases, with 11 bases between. There are 13 residues in the CDR3.

The rearrangement uses TRBV7-9 and TRBJ2-1; no clear D gene. Material: PBMCs. The TCR was taken from a woman aged 40 to 55 in good health. Some clones in this sample may be carry-over from other donors' samples. The CDR3 region is CASTWASYNEQFF. DNA of the CDR3: TGTGCCAGCACTTGGGCGTCGTACAATGAGCAGTTCTTC.